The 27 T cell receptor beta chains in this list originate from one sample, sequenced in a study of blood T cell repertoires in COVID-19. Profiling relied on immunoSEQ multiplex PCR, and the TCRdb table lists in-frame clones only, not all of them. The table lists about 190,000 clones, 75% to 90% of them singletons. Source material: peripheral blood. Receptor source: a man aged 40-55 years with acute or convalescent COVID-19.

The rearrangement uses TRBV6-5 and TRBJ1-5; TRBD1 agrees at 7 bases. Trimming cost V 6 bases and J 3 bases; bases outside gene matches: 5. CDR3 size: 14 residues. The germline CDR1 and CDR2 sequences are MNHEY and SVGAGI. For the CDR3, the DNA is TGTGCCAGCAGCACGACAGGGAACAATCAGCCCCAGCATTTT. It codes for CASSTTGNNQPQHF.

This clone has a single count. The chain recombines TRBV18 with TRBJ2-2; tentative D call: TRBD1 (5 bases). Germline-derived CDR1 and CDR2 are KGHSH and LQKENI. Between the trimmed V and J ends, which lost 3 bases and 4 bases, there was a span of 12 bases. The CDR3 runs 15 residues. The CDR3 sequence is CASSPNQGGTGELFF. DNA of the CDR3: TGTGCCAGCTCACCGAATCAGGGTGGCACCGGGGAGCTGTTTTTT.

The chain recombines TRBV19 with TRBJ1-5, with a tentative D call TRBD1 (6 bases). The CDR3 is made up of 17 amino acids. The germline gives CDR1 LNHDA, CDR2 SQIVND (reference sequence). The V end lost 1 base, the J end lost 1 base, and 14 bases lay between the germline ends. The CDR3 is CASSIASGGASNQPQHF. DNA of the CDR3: TGTGCCAGTAGTATAGCCTCGGGGGGGGCAAGCAATCAGCCCCAGCATTTT.

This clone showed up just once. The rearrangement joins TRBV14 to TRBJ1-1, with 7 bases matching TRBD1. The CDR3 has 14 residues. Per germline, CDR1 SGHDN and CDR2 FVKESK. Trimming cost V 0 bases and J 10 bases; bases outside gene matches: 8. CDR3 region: CASSQDFDRGRAFF. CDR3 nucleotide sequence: TGTGCCAGCAGCCAAGATTTTGATAGGGGGCGAGCTTTCTTT. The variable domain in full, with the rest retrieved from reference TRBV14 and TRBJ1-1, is EAGVTQFPSHSVIEKGQTVTLRCDPISGHDNLYWYRRVMGKEIKFLLHFVKESKQDESGMPNNRFLAERTGGTYSTLKVQPAELEDSGVYFCASSQDFDRGRAFFGQGTRLTVV.

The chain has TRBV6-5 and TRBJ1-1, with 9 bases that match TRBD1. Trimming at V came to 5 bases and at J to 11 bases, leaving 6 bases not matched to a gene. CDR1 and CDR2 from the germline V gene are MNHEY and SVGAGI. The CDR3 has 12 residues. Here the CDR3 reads CASSPGTGLAFF. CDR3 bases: TGTGCCAGCAGTCCCGGGACAGGGCTGGCTTTCTTT.

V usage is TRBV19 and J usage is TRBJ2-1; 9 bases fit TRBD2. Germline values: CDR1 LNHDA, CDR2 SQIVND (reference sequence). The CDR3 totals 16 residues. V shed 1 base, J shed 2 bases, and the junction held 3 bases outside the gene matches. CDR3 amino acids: CASSIGSGGPYNEQFF. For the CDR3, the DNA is TGTGCCAGTAGTATAGGGAGCGGGGGGCCCTACAATGAGCAGTTCTTC.

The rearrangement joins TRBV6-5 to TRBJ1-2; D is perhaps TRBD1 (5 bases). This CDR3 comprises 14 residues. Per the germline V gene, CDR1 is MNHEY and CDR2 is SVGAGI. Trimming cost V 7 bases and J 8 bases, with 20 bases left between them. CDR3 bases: TGTGCCAGCAATGGGGGAGGGAACTCTCTCGGCTACACCTTC. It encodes CASNGGGNSLGYTF.

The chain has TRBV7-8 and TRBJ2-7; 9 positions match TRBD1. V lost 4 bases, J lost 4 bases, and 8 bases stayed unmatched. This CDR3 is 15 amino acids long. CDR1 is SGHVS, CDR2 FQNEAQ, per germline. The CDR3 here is CASSSPGQGPYEQYF. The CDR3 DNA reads TGTGCCAGCAGCTCCCCGGGACAGGGACCATACGAGCAGTACTTC.

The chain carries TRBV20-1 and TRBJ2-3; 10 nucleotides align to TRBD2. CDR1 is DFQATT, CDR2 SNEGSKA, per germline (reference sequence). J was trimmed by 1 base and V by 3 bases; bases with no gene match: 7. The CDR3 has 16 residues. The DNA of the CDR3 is TGCAGTGCTAGTACGCTCCTAGCGGGGGGCACAGATACGCAGTATTTT. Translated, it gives CSASTLLAGGTDTQYF.

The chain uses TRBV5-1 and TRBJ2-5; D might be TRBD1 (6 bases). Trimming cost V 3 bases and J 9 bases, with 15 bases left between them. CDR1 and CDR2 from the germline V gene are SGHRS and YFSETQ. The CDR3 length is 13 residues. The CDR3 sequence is CASSSEGQWAQYF. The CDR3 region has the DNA TGCGCCAGCAGCTCAGAAGGACAGTGGGCCCAGTACTTC. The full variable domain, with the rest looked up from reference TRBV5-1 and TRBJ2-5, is KAGVTQTPRYLIKTRGQQVTLSCSPISGHRSVSWYQQTPGQGLQFLFEYFSETQRNKGNFPGRFSGRQFSNSRSEMNVSTLELGDSALYLCASSSEGQWAQYFGPGTRLLVL.

The CDR3 reads CASSRLAGKGTDTQYF. The CDR3 coding sequence is TGTGCCAGCAGCCGTCTAGCGGGGAAAGGGACAGATACGCAGTATTTT. V usage is TRBV5-5 and J usage is TRBJ2-3, with 9 positions matching TRBD2. From germline, CDR1 is SGHKS and CDR2 YYEKEE (reference sequence). The CDR3 totals 16 residues. V was clipped by 4 bases and J by 3 bases; unmatched bases: 9.

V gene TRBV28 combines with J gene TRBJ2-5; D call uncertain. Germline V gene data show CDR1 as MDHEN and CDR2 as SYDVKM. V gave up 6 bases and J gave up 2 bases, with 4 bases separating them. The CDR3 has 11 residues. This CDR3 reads CASSPQETQYF. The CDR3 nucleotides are TGTGCCAGCAGCCCACAAGAGACCCAGTACTTC.

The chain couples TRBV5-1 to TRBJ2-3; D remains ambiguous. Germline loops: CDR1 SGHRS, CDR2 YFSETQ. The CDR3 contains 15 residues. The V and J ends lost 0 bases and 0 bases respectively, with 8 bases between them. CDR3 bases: TGCGCCAGCAGCTTGGACTTTGCAAGCACAGATACGCAGTATTTT. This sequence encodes CASSLDFASTDTQYF.

In DNA, the CDR3 is TGTGCCAGCTCAGCGGACAGGGCGGGACAGTCGACCCAGCATTTT. As protein: CASSADRAGQSTQHF. The chain has TRBV18 and TRBJ1-5; 8 bases line up with TRBD1. J lost 11 bases, V lost 5 bases, and 14 bases had no gene match. The CDR3 has 15 residues. The V gene's germline CDR1 is KGHSH and CDR2 LQKENI.

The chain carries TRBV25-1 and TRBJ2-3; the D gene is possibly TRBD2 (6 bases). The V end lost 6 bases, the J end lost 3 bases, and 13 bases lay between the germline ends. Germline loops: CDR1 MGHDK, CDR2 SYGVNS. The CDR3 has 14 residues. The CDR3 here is CASREGGGTDTQYF. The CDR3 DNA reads TGTGCCAGCAGGGAGGGAGGCGGAACAGATACGCAGTATTTT.

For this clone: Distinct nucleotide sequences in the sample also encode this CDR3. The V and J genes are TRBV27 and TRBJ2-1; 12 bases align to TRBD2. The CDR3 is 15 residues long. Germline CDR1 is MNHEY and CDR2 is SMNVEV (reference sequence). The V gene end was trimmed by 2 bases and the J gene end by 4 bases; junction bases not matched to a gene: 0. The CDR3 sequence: CASSLLAGGYNEQFF. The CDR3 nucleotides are TGTGCCAGCAGTTTACTAGCGGGGGGGTACAATGAGCAGTTCTTC.

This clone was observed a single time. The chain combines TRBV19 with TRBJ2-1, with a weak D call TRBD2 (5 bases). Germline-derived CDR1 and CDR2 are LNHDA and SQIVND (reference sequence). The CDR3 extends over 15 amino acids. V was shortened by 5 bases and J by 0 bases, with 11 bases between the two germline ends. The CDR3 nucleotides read TGTGCCAGTAGTCGGTCGGGAAGCTCCTACAATGAGCAGTTCTTC. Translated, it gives CASSRSGSSYNEQFF.

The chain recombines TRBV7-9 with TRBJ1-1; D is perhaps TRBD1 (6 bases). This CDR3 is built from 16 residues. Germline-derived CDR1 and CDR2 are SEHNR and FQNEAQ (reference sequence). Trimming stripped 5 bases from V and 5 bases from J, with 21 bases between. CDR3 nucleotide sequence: TGTGCCAGCAGCACGCCCCTCTGGGGGGGCAAAACTGAAGCTTTCTTT. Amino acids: CASSTPLWGGKTEAFF.

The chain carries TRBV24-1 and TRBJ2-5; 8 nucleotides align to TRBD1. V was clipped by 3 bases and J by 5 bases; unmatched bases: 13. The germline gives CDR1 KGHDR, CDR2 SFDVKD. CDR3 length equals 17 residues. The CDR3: CATSDGWTGQAGETQYF. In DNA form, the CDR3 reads TGTGCCACCAGTGATGGTTGGACGGGACAGGCGGGCGAGACCCAGTACTTC.

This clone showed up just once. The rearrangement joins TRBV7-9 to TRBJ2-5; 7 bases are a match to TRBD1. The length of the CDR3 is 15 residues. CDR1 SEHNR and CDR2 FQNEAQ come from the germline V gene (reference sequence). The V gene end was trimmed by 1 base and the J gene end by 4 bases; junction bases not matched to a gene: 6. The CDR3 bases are TGTGCCAGCAGCTTAGGTCGCAGGGGGATAGAGACCCAGTACTTC. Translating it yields CASSLGRRGIETQYF.

CDR3 in amino acids: CASSHTRGRGDTQYF. CDR3 DNA sequence: TGTGCCAGCAGCCACACGAGGGGGCGTGGAGATACGCAGTATTTT. This chain connects TRBV7-2 to TRBJ2-3, with TRBD1 matching over 7 bases. Unmatched junction bases numbered 10, after V lost 5 bases and J lost 5 bases. CDR1 and CDR2 (germline): SGHTA, FQGNSA. This CDR3 region has 15 residues.

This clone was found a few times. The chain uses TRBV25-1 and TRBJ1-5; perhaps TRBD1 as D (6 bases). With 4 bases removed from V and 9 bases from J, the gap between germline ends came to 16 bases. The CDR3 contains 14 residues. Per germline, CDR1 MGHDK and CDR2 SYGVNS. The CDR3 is CASSATGVRWPQHF. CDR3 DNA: TGTGCCAGCAGTGCGACAGGCGTCCGCTGGCCCCAGCATTTT.

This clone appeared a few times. CDR3 amino acids: CASSLGGYNEKLFF. The CDR3 nucleotides read TGCGCCAGCAGCCTCGGGGGGTATAATGAAAAACTGTTTTTT. This chain joins TRBV5-1 and TRBJ1-4; TRBD1 is a possible D gene (5 bases). This CDR3 contains 14 residues. CDR1 and CDR2 (germline): SGHRS, YFSETQ. Trimming removed 4 bases at V and 4 bases at J, with 11 bases between.

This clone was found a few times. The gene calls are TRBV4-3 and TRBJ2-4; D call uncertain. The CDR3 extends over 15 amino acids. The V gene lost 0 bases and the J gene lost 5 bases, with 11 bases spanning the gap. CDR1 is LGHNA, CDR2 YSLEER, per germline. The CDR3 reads CASSQDRQSQNIQYF. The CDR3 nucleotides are TGCGCCAGCAGCCAAGATCGCCAGTCACAAAACATTCAGTACTTC.

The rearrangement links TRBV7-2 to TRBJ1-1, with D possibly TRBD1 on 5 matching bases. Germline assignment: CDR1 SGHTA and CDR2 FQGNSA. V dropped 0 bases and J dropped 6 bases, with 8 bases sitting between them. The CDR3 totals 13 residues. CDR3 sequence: CASSLARDSEAFF. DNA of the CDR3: TGTGCCAGCAGCTTAGCAAGGGACTCTGAAGCTTTCTTT.

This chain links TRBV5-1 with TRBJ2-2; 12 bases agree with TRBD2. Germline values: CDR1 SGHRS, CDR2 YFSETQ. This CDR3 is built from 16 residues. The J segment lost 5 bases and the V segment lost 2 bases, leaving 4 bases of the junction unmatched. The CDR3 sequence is CASSFRTSGGTGELFF. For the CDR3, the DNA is TGCGCCAGCAGCTTTCGTACTAGCGGGGGGACCGGGGAGCTGTTTTTT.

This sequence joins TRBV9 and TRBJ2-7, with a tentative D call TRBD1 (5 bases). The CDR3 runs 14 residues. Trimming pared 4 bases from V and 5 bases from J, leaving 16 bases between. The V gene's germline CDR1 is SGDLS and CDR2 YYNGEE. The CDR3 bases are TGTGCCAGCAGCCCCCAGGGCAGGGCAGACGAGCAGTACTTC. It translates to CASSPQGRADEQYF.